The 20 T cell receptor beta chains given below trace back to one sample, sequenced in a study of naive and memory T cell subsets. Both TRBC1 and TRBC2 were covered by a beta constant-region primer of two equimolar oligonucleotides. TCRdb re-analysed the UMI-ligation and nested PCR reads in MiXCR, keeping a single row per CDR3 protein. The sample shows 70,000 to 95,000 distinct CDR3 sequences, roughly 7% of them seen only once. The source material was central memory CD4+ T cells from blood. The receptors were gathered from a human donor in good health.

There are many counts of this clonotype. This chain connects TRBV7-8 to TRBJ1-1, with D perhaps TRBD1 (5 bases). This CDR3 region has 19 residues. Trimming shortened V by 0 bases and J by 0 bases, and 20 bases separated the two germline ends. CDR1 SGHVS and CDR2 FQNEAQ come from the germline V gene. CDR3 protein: CASSLANSWRGGMNTEAFF. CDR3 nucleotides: TGTGCCAGCAGCTTAGCGAACTCCTGGAGGGGAGGGATGAACACTGAAGCTTTCTTT.

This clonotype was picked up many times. The CDR3 here is CASSLAFGNGYTF. For the CDR3, the DNA is TGTGCCAGCAGCTTAGCTTTCGGGAACGGCTACACCTTC. V and J are TRBV7-2 and TRBJ1-2; D not resolved. Trimming removed 0 bases at V and 8 bases at J, with 10 bases between. Looked up from germline, CDR1 is SGHTA and CDR2 is FQGNSA. This CDR3 contains 13 residues.

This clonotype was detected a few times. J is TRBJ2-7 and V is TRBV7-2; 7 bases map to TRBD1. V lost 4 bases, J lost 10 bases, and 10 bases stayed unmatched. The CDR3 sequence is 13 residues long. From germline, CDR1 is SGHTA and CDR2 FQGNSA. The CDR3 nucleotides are TGTGCCAGCAGCTACGCTAGGACAGGACAACAGTACTTC. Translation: CASSYARTGQQYF.

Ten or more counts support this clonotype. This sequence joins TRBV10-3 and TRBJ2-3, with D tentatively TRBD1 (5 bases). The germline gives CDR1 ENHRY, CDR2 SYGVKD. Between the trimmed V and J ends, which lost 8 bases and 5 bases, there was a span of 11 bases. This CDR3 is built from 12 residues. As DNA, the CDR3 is TGTGCCATCCGGCAGGGTTTAGATACGCAGTATTTT. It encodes CAIRQGLDTQYF.

CDR3: CASSQDRTWDTEAFF. The CDR3 coding sequence is TGTGCCAGCAGCCAAGATAGAACCTGGGACACTGAAGCTTTCTTT. The chain combines TRBV3-1 with TRBJ1-1; D uncertain. Germline CDR1 is LGHDT and CDR2 is YNNKEL (reference sequence). This CDR3 has 15 amino acids. Trimming left V 0 bases short and J 3 bases short, with 11 bases between.

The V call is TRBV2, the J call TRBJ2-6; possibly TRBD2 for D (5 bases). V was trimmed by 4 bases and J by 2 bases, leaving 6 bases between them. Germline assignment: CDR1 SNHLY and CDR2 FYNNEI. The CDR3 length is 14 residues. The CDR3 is CASSGGTGANVLTF. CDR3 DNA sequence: TGTGCCAGCAGTGGAGGGACTGGGGCCAACGTCCTGACTTTC. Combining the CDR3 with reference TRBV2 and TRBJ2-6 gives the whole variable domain EPEVTQTPSHQVTQMGQEVILRCVPISNHLYFYWYRQILGQKVEFLVSFYNNEISEKSEIFDDQFSVERPDGSNFTLKIRSTKLEDSAMYFCASSGGTGANVLTFGAGSRLTVL.

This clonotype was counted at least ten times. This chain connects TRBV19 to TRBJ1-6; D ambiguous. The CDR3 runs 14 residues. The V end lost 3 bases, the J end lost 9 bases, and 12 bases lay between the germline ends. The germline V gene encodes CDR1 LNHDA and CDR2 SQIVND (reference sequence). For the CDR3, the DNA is TGTGCCAGTAGTATTCAGGACGGGAGTTCACCCCTCCACTTT. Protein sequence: CASSIQDGSSPLHF.

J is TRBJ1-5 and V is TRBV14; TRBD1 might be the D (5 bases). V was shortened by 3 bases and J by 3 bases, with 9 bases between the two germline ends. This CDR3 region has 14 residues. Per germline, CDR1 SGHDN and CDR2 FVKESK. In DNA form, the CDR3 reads TGTGCCAGCAGCCACGGGACGGACAATCAGCCCCAGCATTTT. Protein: CASSHGTDNQPQHF.

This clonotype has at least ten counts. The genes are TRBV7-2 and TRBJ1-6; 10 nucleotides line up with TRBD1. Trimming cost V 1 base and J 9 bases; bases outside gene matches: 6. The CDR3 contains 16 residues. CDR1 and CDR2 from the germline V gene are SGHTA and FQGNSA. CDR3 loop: CASSLEEGQGRSPLHF. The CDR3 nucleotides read TGTGCCAGCAGCTTAGAGGAGGGACAGGGGCGTTCACCCCTCCACTTT.

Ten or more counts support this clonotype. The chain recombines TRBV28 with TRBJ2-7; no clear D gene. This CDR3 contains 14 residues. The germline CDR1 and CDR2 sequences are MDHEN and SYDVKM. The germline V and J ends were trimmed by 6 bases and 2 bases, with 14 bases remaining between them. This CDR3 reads CASSPAQSPYEQYF. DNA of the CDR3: TGTGCCAGCAGCCCGGCCCAGAGCCCCTACGAGCAGTACTTC.

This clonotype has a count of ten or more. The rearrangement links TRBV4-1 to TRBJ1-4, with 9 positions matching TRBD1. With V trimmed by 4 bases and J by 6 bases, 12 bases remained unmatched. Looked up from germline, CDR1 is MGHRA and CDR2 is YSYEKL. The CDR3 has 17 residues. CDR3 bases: TGCGCCAGCAGCCGAGAGACGACGACAGGGGGATATGAAAAACTGTTTTTT. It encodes CASSRETTTGGYEKLFF.

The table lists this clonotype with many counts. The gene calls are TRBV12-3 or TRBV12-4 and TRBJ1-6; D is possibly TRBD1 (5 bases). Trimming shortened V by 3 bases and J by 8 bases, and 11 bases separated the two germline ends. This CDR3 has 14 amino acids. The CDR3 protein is CASSLGVWDSPLHF. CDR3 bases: TGTGCCAGCAGTTTGGGGGTGTGGGATTCACCCCTCCACTTT.

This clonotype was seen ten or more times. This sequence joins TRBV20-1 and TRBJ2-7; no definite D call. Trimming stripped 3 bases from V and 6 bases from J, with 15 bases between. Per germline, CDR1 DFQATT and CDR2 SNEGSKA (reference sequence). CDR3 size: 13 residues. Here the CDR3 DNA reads TGCAGTGCTAGTCGAGCGAGCTCTACCGAGCAGTACTTC. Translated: CSASRASSTEQYF.

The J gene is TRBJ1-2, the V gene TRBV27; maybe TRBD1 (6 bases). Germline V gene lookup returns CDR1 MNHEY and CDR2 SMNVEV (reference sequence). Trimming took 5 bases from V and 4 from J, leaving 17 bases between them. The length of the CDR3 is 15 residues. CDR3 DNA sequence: TGTGCCAGCAGTCAAGAGGGGGTAAGCGGCTATGGCTACACCTTC. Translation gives CASSQEGVSGYGYTF.

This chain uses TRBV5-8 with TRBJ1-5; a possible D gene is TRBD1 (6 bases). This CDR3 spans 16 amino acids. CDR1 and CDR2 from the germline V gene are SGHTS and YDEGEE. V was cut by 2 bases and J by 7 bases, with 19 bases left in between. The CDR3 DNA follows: TGTGCCAGCAGCTTTCGGCCGGGACACCGGAGCCAGCCCCAGCATTTT. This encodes CASSFRPGHRSQPQHF. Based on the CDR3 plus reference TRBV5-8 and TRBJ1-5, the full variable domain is EAGVTQSPTHLIKTRGQQATLRCSPISGHTSVYWYQQALGLGLQFLLWYDEGEERNRGNFPPRFSGRQFPNYSSELNVNALELEDSALYLCASSFRPGHRSQPQHFGDGTRLSIL.

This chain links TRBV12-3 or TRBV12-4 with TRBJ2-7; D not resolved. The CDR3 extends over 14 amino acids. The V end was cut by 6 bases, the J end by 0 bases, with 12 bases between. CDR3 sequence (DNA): TGTGCCAGCAGCACGACCGGGCGCTCCTACGAGCAGTACTTC. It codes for CASSTTGRSYEQYF.

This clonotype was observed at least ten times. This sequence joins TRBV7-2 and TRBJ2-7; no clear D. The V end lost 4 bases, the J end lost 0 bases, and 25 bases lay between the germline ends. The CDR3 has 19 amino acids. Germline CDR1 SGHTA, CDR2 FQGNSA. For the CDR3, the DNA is TGTGCCAGCAGCTCTCAAATATCACCCTGGGCTGCAAGCTCCTACGAGCAGTACTTC. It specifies CASSSQISPWAASSYEQYF.

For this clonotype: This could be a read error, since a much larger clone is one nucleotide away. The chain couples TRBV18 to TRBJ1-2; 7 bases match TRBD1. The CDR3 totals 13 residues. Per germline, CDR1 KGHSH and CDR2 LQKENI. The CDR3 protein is CAGSPQTGRGYTF. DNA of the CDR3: TGTGCCGGCTCACCACAGACAGGGAGAGGCTACACCTTC.

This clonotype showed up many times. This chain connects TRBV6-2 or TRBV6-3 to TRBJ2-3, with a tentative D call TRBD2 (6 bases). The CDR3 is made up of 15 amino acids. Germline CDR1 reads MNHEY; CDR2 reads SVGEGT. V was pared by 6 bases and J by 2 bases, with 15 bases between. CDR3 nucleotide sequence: TGTGCCAGCAGACATAGCGGATCCTACACAGATACGCAGTATTTT. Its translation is CASRHSGSYTDTQYF.

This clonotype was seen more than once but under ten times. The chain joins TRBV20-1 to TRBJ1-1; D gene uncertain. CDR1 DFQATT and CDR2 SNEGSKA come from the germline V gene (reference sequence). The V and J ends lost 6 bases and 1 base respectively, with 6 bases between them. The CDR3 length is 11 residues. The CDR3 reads CSAPQNTEAFF. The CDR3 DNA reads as TGCAGTGCGCCCCAGAACACTGAAGCTTTCTTT.